A selection of T cell receptor beta chains follows, all from one sample in a study of a mutant IDH1 vaccine in newly diagnosed glioma. Repertoires were generated with immunoSEQ multiplex PCR, while TCRdb's copy carries only in-frame clones and drops some. This sample has 30,000 to 40,000 clones, with around 90% found just once. No antigen is known for these receptors. The sample was PBMCs, taken from a glioma patient whose treatment included an IDH1 peptide vaccine. These receptors were taken from a middle-aged woman with glioma. Each CDR3 is given with its conserved first and last residue. Fields, in order: clone size, V gene, CDR3 length, J gene, D gene, CDR3 protein, CDR3 DNA. The D gene is left open where the match is weak. Only part of the rows carry a size: once, few, many, or a class if the clone is expanded.

abundance: -; v_gene: TRBV5-4; len: 14; j_gene: TRBJ1-2; d_gene: TRBD1; CDR3aa: CASRSQGASYGYTF; CDR3nt: TGTGCCAGCAGGTCACAGGGGGCGTCCTATGGCTACACCTTC
abundance: -; v_gene: TRBV7-7; len: 13; j_gene: TRBJ2-5; d_gene: -; CDR3aa: CASSLGPQETQYF; CDR3nt: TGTGCTAGCAGCTTAGGGCCGCAAGAGACCCAGTACTTC
abundance: once; v_gene: TRBV2; len: 13; j_gene: TRBJ1-1; d_gene: TRBD1; CDR3aa: CATRGQGVTEAFF; CDR3nt: TGTGCCACCAGAGGACAGGGCGTCACTGAAGCTTTCTTT
abundance: once; v_gene: TRBV6-5; len: 14; j_gene: TRBJ1-1; d_gene: -; CDR3aa: CASSYRASGTEAFF; CDR3nt: TGTGCCAGCAGTTATAGGGCCTCCGGCACTGAAGCTTTCTTT
abundance: -; v_gene: TRBV6-1; len: 15; j_gene: TRBJ1-1; d_gene: -; CDR3aa: CASSPHSGHQAEAFF; CDR3nt: TGTGCCAGCAGCCCACATTCGGGACACCAGGCTGAAGCTTTCTTT
abundance: -; v_gene: TRBV27; len: 13; j_gene: TRBJ1-4; d_gene: -; CDR3aa: CASSLSWGEKLFF; CDR3nt: TGTGCCAGCAGTTTATCGTGGGGTGAAAAACTGTTTTTT
abundance: few; v_gene: TRBV29-1; len: 17; j_gene: TRBJ2-5; d_gene: -; CDR3aa: CSVWHEGGDRAMETQYF; CDR3nt: TGCAGCGTTTGGCATGAGGGGGGAGACAGGGCGATGGAGACCCAGTACTTC
abundance: once; v_gene: TRBV4-3; len: 19; j_gene: TRBJ2-1; d_gene: -; CDR3aa: CASSQDLFLRVRTINEQFF; CDR3nt: TGCGCCAGCAGCCAAGATCTCTTCCTTAGAGTCCGAACTATCAATGAGCAGTTCTTC
abundance: -; v_gene: TRBV5-1; len: 15; j_gene: TRBJ2-5; d_gene: TRBD2; CDR3aa: CASSLSGGKGETQYF; CDR3nt: TGCGCCAGCAGCCTTAGCGGGGGGAAGGGAGAGACCCAGTACTTC
abundance: few; v_gene: TRBV10-1; len: 16; j_gene: TRBJ2-3; d_gene: TRBD2; CDR3aa: CASSESLAGGTDTQYF; CDR3nt: TGCGCCAGCAGTGAGTCCTTAGCGGGGGGCACAGATACGCAGTATTTT
abundance: -; v_gene: TRBV10-1; len: 15; j_gene: TRBJ1-1; d_gene: TRBD1; CDR3aa: CASSAQTGGNTEAFF; CDR3nt: TGCGCCAGCTCGGCCCAGACAGGGGGGAACACTGAAGCTTTCTTT
abundance: -; v_gene: TRBV2; len: 15; j_gene: TRBJ1-5; d_gene: -; CDR3aa: CASSPGPSTGQPQHF; CDR3nt: TGTGCCAGCAGTCCCGGGCCCTCAACGGGGCAGCCCCAGCATTTT
abundance: -; v_gene: TRBV10-3; len: 13; j_gene: TRBJ2-7; d_gene: TRBD1; CDR3aa: CAISGQGADEQYF; CDR3nt: TGTGCCATCAGTGGGCAGGGGGCCGACGAGCAGTACTTC
abundance: -; v_gene: TRBV4-1; len: 11; j_gene: TRBJ1-1; d_gene: -; CDR3aa: CASSQGEGSIF; CDR3nt: TGCGCCAGCAGCCAAGGTGAAGGGTCAATCTTT
abundance: -; v_gene: TRBV5-1; len: 17; j_gene: TRBJ1-4; d_gene: -; CDR3aa: CASSLTGTPGVGEKLFF; CDR3nt: TGCGCCAGCAGCTTGACTGGGACCCCGGGCGTTGGTGAAAAACTGTTTTTT
abundance: -; v_gene: TRBV7-9; len: 14; j_gene: TRBJ1-2; d_gene: -; CDR3aa: CASSSGAAGHGYTF; CDR3nt: TGTGCCAGCAGCTCAGGGGCGGCTGGCCACGGCTACACCTTC
abundance: -; v_gene: TRBV6-1; len: 13; j_gene: TRBJ1-1; d_gene: -; CDR3aa: CASSVGWNTEAFF; CDR3nt: TGTGCCAGCAGTGTTGGGTGGAACACTGAAGCTTTCTTT
abundance: -; v_gene: TRBV6-6; len: 16; j_gene: TRBJ1-2; d_gene: TRBD1; CDR3aa: CASRGTGGQANYGYTF; CDR3nt: TGTGCCAGCAGAGGGACAGGGGGCCAGGCTAACTATGGCTACACCTTC
abundance: once; v_gene: TRBV4-1; len: 18; j_gene: TRBJ1-5; d_gene: -; CDR3aa: CASSQVRLIRGGNQPQHF; CDR3nt: TGCGCCAGCAGCCAAGTTAGGCTCATCCGTGGGGGCAATCAGCCCCAGCATTTT
abundance: -; v_gene: TRBV19; len: 14; j_gene: TRBJ2-7; d_gene: -; CDR3aa: CASSPQTSNYEQYF; CDR3nt: TGTGCCAGTAGTCCTCAGACAAGCAACTACGAGCAGTACTTC
abundance: once; v_gene: TRBV5-4; len: 14; j_gene: TRBJ1-3; d_gene: TRBD1; CDR3aa: CASSPRQGWDTIYF; CDR3nt: TGTGCCAGCAGCCCAAGACAGGGTTGGGACACCATATATTTT
abundance: -; v_gene: TRBV9; len: 16; j_gene: TRBJ2-2; d_gene: TRBD1; CDR3aa: CASSAPGTGNTGELFF; CDR3nt: TGTGCCAGCAGCGCCCCCGGGACAGGGAACACCGGGGAGCTGTTTTTT
abundance: -; v_gene: TRBV5-6; len: 14; j_gene: TRBJ2-7; d_gene: TRBD1; CDR3aa: CASSYGDRDYEQYF; CDR3nt: TGTGCCAGCAGCTACGGGGACAGGGATTACGAGCAGTACTTC
abundance: -; v_gene: TRBV13; len: 14; j_gene: TRBJ2-5; d_gene: TRBD1; CDR3aa: CASSPGQGLETQYF; CDR3nt: TGTGCCAGCAGCCCGGGACAGGGTTTAGAGACCCAGTACTTC
abundance: -; v_gene: TRBV6-5; len: 15; j_gene: TRBJ1-5; d_gene: -; CDR3aa: CASNPGLRANQPQHF; CDR3nt: TGTGCCAGCAATCCCGGGTTGAGGGCGAATCAGCCCCAGCATTTT